A selection of T cell receptor beta chains follows, all from one sample in a study of blood T cell repertoires in COVID-19. Produced via immunoSEQ multiplex PCR; TCRdb's table is partial and in-frame only. The table includes 100,000 to 150,000 clones, 85% to 90% detected once. Sequenced input: peripheral blood. All receptors come from a man aged 55-75 years with COVID-19, enrolled during active disease. The CDR3 runs from the conserved cysteine through the conserved F or W. A D gene is named only where the DNA matches it firmly. Where a row states a size, it is once, few, many or the class of an expanded clone; other rows omit it.

.	15	TRBV19	.	TRBJ1-5	TGTGCCAGTAGTATCGGGGGGCAGAGGGGTCAGCCCCAGCATTTT	CASSIGGQRGQPQHF
.	15	TRBV15	.	TRBJ1-3	TGTGCCACCAGCAGAGATAAGGGGTCTGGAAACACCATATATTTT	CATSRDKGSGNTIYF
.	15	TRBV19	.	TRBJ1-1	TGTGCCAGTAGATCCCAGGGGATAGCGAACACTGAAGCTTTCTTT	CASRSQGIANTEAFF
once	14	TRBV7-9	.	TRBJ2-1	TGTGCCAGCAGTTCTGGGGCAGGGTCTAATGAGCAGTTCTTC	CASSSGAGSNEQFF
.	15	TRBV24-1	.	TRBJ2-3	TGTGCCACCAGTGAGTCAAAGTTTGGGCCAGATACGCAGTATTTT	CATSESKFGPDTQYF
few	16	TRBV5-1	TRBD1	TRBJ2-7	TGCGCCAGCAAATATATATCTCCGGGACAGGCAAATGAGCAGTACTTC	CASKYISPGQANEQYF
.	12	TRBV2	.	TRBJ2-7	TGTGCCAGCAGTGAAGGGAGCCACGAGCAGTACTTC	CASSEGSHEQYF
.	15	TRBV4-1	TRBD1	TRBJ2-1	TGCGCCAGCAGCCAGAAAAGACAGGGCCGGGATGAGCAGTTCTTC	CASSQKRQGRDEQFF
once	15	TRBV7-9	TRBD2	TRBJ2-5	TGTGCCAGCACCCAACAAGCGGGGGGCCAAGAGACCCAGTACTTC	CASTQQAGGQETQYF
.	13	TRBV19	.	TRBJ1-2	TGTGCCAGTAGTATTGCGGAGGGCTATGGCTACACCTTC	CASSIAEGYGYTF
.	16	TRBV7-8	TRBD1	TRBJ1-1	TGTGCCAGCAGCTTAGCCTCGACAGGGTTGAACACTGAAGCTTTCTTT	CASSLASTGLNTEAFF
.	17	TRBV18	TRBD1	TRBJ2-2	TGTGCCAGCTCACCCCCCGGAAGGACAGGGTTCACCGGGGAGCTGTTTTTT	CASSPPGRTGFTGELFF
.	15	TRBV5-1	TRBD2	TRBJ2-1	TGCGCCAGCAGCGCCGCTAGCGGGGGGAATTATGAGCAGTTCTTC	CASSAASGGNYEQFF
.	13	TRBV7-2	.	TRBJ1-6	TGTGCCAGCAGCTTATCGGGTAATTCACCCCTCCACTTT	CASSLSGNSPLHF
.	13	TRBV10-3	TRBD1	TRBJ1-2	TGTGCCACCGGGGACAGCGATCTTTTTGGCTACACCTTC	CATGDSDLFGYTF
.	16	TRBV7-2	.	TRBJ2-2	TGTGCCAGCAGCTCCAGGGCGTTGGGGCACACCGGGGAGCTGTTTTTT	CASSSRALGHTGELFF
.	16	TRBV3-1/TRBV3-2	.	TRBJ2-5	TGTGCCAGCAGCCTCGTAAGGGGAGGCTTCAAGGAGACCCAGTACTTC	CASSLVRGGFKETQYF
.	16	TRBV7-8	.	TRBJ1-4	TGTGCCAGCAGCTTAGCTGCCCGGGGTTACAATGAAAAACTGTTTTTT	CASSLAARGYNEKLFF
.	14	TRBV19	TRBD2	TRBJ2-5	TGTGCCACCTCTAGCGGAGTTGTCCAAGAGACCCAGTACTTC	CATSSGVVQETQYF
.	16	TRBV18	TRBD2	TRBJ2-1	TGTGCCAGCTCACCAAAGGCTAGCGGGGTTTACAATGAGCAGTTCTTC	CASSPKASGVYNEQFF
few	13	TRBV19	.	TRBJ1-4	TGTGCCAGTAGACAGGGAGTAGGGGAAAAACTGTTTTTT	CASRQGVGEKLFF
.	17	TRBV3-1/TRBV3-2	.	TRBJ1-2	TGTGCCAGCAGCCAGCCCGGGGGGGTACTGGATAACTATGGCTACACCTTC	CASSQPGGVLDNYGYTF
once	14	TRBV7-2	TRBD1	TRBJ1-5	TGTGCCAGCAGCCTGAGACAGGGTGGACAGCCCCAGCATTTT	CASSLRQGGQPQHF
.	18	TRBV10-3	.	TRBJ1-3	TGTGCCATCAGTGAGCCGACCCACGGGGGGCACTCTGGAAACACCATATATTTT	CAISEPTHGGHSGNTIYF
.	15	TRBV5-1	TRBD1	TRBJ2-7	TGCGCCAGCAGCCCCTCGACAGGGTTCCCCTACGAGCAGTACTTC	CASSPSTGFPYEQYF
.	16	TRBV18	TRBD1	TRBJ1-6	TGTGCCAGCTCACCACAGGGACAGCCTTATAATTCACCCCTCCACTTT	CASSPQGQPYNSPLHF
.	13	TRBV18	.	TRBJ1-2	TGTGCCAGCTCACCAGATCAGGGCTATGGCTACACCTTC	CASSPDQGYGYTF
.	15	TRBV18	TRBD1	TRBJ2-2	TGTGCCAGCTCACCGCGGCAGGGGGCGGCCGGGGAGCTGTTTTTT	CASSPRQGAAGELFF
.	16	TRBV5-1	TRBD1	TRBJ1-2	TGCGCCAGCAGCCCAAGAGGGGGACAGGGTAACTATGGCTACACCTTC	CASSPRGGQGNYGYTF
.	13	TRBV6-5	.	TRBJ1-2	TGTGCCAGCAGTTACGACAGATCTTATGGCTACACCTTC	CASSYDRSYGYTF
.	14	TRBV11-2	.	TRBJ1-6	TGTGCCAGCAGCTCCCTCCGCGGTATCCTACCCCTCCACTTT	CASSSLRGILPLHF
.	16	TRBV4-2	TRBD1	TRBJ1-2	TGTGCCAGCAGCCAAGGGGTCGGACAGGGGGCGTGGGGCTACACCTTC	CASSQGVGQGAWGYTF
.	13	TRBV5-4	.	TRBJ2-5	TGTGCCAGCAGCTTGGGTGGGCAGGAGACCCAGTACTTC	CASSLGGQETQYF
.	14	TRBV15	.	TRBJ1-1	TGTGCCACCAGCAGAGATCGGAGCATCACTGAAGCTTTCTTT	CATSRDRSITEAFF
once	13	TRBV7-3	TRBD2	TRBJ2-5	TGTGCCAGCAGCTTTAGCGGGGGGGAGACCCAGTACTTC	CASSFSGGETQYF
.	15	TRBV7-8	TRBD2	TRBJ2-2	TGTGCCAGCAGCTTCACTAGCGGGGCAAGCGGGGAGCTGTTTTTT	CASSFTSGASGELFF
.	13	TRBV14	.	TRBJ2-7	TGTGCCAGCAGCCATAGTACCTCCTACGAGCAGTACTTC	CASSHSTSYEQYF
.	11	TRBV20-1	TRBD1	TRBJ1-2	TGCAGTGCTAACAGGGGGCGAGGCTACACCTTC	CSANRGRGYTF
.	17	TRBV30	.	TRBJ1-3	TGTGCCTGGAGTCCCATCTCCGGGCGGGGGTCTGGAAACACCATATATTTT	CAWSPISGRGSGNTIYF
.	13	TRBV19	.	TRBJ1-1	TGTGCCAGTGGGGGCACAGGGAGCCCTGAAGCTTTCTTT	CASGGTGSPEAFF
.	13	TRBV4-3	.	TRBJ1-1	TGCGCCAGCAGCCAAGCCGGGACAACTGAAGCTTTCTTT	CASSQAGTTEAFF
.	12	TRBV18	TRBD1	TRBJ2-3	TGTGCCAGCTCTCGACAGGGGGATACGCAGTATTTT	CASSRQGDTQYF
.	13	TRBV7-8	.	TRBJ1-4	TGTGCCAGCAGCGAACATTATAATGAAAAACTGTTTTTT	CASSEHYNEKLFF
.	16	TRBV7-9	TRBD1	TRBJ1-3	TGTGCCAGCAGCTTAGCGGATCGGACAGGCGGAAACACCATATATTTT	CASSLADRTGGNTIYF
few	16	TRBV27	TRBD2	TRBJ2-7	TGTGCCAGCAGTTTATCGCTAGCGGGGACCGCCTACGAGCAGTACTTC	CASSLSLAGTAYEQYF
once	18	TRBV10-3	TRBD1	TRBJ2-2	TGTGCCATCAGTGAGAGGGGGATAAGGGGGCAAAACACCGGGGAGCTGTTTTTT	CAISERGIRGQNTGELFF
.	13	TRBV29-1	.	TRBJ1-2	TGCAGCGTTCTCGGCCGGGAATACTATGGCTACACCTTC	CSVLGREYYGYTF
.	13	TRBV3-1/TRBV3-2	.	TRBJ2-5	TGTGCCAGCAGCCAAGGGACTTTGGAGACCCAGTACTTC	CASSQGTLETQYF
few	15	TRBV6-5	.	TRBJ1-2	TGTGCCAGCAGTCTAGGCCAGGGGTTTAGGTATGGCTACACCTTC	CASSLGQGFRYGYTF
few	14	TRBV10-3	TRBD1	TRBJ1-1	TGTGCCACCCAGGGACAGGGGGCTGAGACTGAAGCTTTCTTT	CATQGQGAETEAFF
.	17	TRBV6-1	TRBD1	TRBJ2-2	TGTGCCAGCAGTGAATTGGGGTCAGCCAGGGGGACCGGGGAGCTGTTTTTT	CASSELGSARGTGELFF
.	18	TRBV9	TRBD2	TRBJ2-1	TGTGCCAGCAGCGTAGGTCCCCTAGCGGGAGGCTCCTACAATGAGCAGTTCTTC	CASSVGPLAGGSYNEQFF
once	13	TRBV7-2	.	TRBJ2-5	TGTGCCAGCAGCAAAGCTGGCGGGGAGACCCAGTACTTC	CASSKAGGETQYF